This T cell receptor (beta chain) is drawn from a study of cytomegalovirus exposure and HLA in healthy donors. Study results and limitations: Researchers catalogued about 160 TCR beta chains as cytomegalovirus-associated.

This clone has just a few counts. Its specificity is unknown. While the first cohort had some 700 subjects, the donors belonged to the separate validation cohort of over a hundred subjects. Measured with immunoSEQ multiplex PCR; TCRdb has only the in-frame clones, and not every one. The table lists around 230,000 clones, around 85% of them singletons. This clonotype was sampled from a woman aged 25 to 39 in good health and CMV-seropositive. Sequenced sample: PBMCs.

CDR3 sequence (DNA): TGTGCCAGTAGGGCCCTCGGGGGGCCAGCCTACGAGCAGTACTTC. Translation gives CASRALGGPAYEQYF. The chain couples TRBV19 to TRBJ2-7, with D perhaps TRBD2 (7 bases). Germline V gives CDR1 LNHDA, CDR2 SQIVND (reference sequence). Trimming removed 6 bases at V and 2 bases at J, with 17 bases between. The CDR3 extends over 15 amino acids.